This T cell receptor beta chain is drawn from a study of technical replicates of blood from a handful of donors. This clone was observed a single time. The repertoire was sequenced with immunoSEQ multiplex PCR; TCRdb's copy has only in-frame clones and lacks some. Of about 80,000 clones listed, over 75% were seen once; the top ten hold around 0.37%. The clonotype was recovered from a human donor in good health. Sequencing was done on a sample of T cells isolated from PBMCs.

In DNA, the CDR3 is TGTGCCAGCAGTGACCGTTTAACTAATGAAAAACTGTTTTTT. It is translated as CASSDRLTNEKLFF. The chain carries TRBV2 and TRBJ1-4, with unresolved D. The CDR3 contains 14 residues. With 3 bases removed from V and 1 base from J, the gap between germline ends came to 6 bases. Germline CDR1 SNHLY, CDR2 FYNNEI. The full variable domain, with the rest looked up from reference TRBV2 and TRBJ1-4, is EPEVTQTPSHQVTQMGQEVILRCVPISNHLYFYWYRQILGQKVEFLVSFYNNEISEKSEIFDDQFSVERPDGSNFTLKIRSTKLEDSAMYFCASSDRLTNEKLFFGSGTQLSVL.